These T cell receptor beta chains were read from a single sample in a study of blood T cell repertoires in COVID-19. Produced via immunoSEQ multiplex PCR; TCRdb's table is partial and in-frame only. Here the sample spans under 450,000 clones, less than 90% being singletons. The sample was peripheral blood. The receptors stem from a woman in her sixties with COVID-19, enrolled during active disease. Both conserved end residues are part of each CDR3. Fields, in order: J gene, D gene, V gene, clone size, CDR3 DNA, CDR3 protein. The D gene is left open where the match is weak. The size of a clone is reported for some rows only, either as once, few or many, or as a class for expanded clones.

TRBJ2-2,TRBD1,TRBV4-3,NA,TGCGCCAGCAGCCAAGTCCTACAGGGGTACACCGGGGAGCTGTTTTTT,CASSQVLQGYTGELFF
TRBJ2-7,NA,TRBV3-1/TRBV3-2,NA,TGTGCCAGCAGCTCTGACCTGAGGGAGCAGTACTTC,CASSSDLREQYF
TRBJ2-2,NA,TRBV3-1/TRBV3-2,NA,TGTGCCAGCAGCCAATCCGGGGGTCTTAGGGAGCTGTTTTTT,CASSQSGGLRELFF
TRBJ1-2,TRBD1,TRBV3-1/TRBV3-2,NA,TGTGCCAGCAGCCAAGCTGCGACAGGGAATGCTGGCTACACCTTC,CASSQAATGNAGYTF
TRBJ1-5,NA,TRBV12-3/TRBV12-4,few,TGTGCCAGCACCCTGGGGGGGGGTCAGCCCCAGCATTTT,CASTLGGGQPQHF
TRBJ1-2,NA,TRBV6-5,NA,TGTGCCAGCAGCACAGGGACCACTAACTATGGCTACACCTTC,CASSTGTTNYGYTF
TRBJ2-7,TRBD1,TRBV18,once,TGTGCCAGCTCCTTGGCGGGACAGGGGAGGTACGAGCAGTACTTC,CASSLAGQGRYEQYF
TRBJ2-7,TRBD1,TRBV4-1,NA,TGCGCCAGCAGCCGTCCGGGACAGGTCCTATACGAGCAGTACTTC,CASSRPGQVLYEQYF
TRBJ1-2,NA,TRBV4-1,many,TGCGCCAGCAGCCAAGAGGCCAGTAACTATGGCTACACCTTC,CASSQEASNYGYTF
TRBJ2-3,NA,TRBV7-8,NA,TGTGCCAGCAGCTTAGCGTTTACGGACAATACCCAGATAGGCACAGATACGCAGTATTTT,CASSLAFTDNTQIGTDTQYF
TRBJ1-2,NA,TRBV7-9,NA,TGTGCCAGCAGCTTAAGGGGCGGCTACACCTTC,CASSLRGGYTF
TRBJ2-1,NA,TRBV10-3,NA,TGTGCCATCAGTGAGTCAATGGAGGTCAATGAGCAGTTCTTC,CAISESMEVNEQFF
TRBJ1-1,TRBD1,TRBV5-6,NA,TGTGCCAGCAGCACCCGGGACAGGGGGCGGATTGAAGCTTTCTTT,CASSTRDRGRIEAFF
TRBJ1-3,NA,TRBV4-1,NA,TGCGCCAGCAGCCAAGTTTCCCTCTCTGGAAACACCATATATTTT,CASSQVSLSGNTIYF
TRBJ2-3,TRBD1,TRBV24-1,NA,TGTGCCACCAGTGATGACAGGGGTCTGGGTATGCTGTATTTT,CATSDDRGLGMLYF
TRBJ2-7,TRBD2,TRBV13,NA,TGTGCCAGCACCCCAGGGCGGGGGTCCTACGAGCAGTACTTC,CASTPGRGSYEQYF
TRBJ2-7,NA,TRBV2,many,TGTGCCAGCAGTGACGGTAGGACCGAGGGCTACGAGCAGTACTTC,CASSDGRTEGYEQYF
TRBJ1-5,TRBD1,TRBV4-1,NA,TGCGCCAGCAGCTCATCCGGGACAGGGGGCTCTCAGCCCCAGCATTTT,CASSSSGTGGSQPQHF
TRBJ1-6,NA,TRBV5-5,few,TGTGCCAGCAGCCCCTACGGGAACTATAATTCACCCCTCCACTTT,CASSPYGNYNSPLHF
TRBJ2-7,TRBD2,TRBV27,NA,TGTGCCAGCAGTGGACTAGGCGGTGCCTACGAGCAGTACTTC,CASSGLGGAYEQYF
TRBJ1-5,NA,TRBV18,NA,TGTGCCAGCTCACCAGAGACAGGTAATCAGCCCCAGCATTTT,CASSPETGNQPQHF
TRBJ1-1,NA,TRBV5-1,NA,TGCGCCAGCAGCTTGGGACCGGGATACATGAACACTGAAGCTTTCTTT,CASSLGPGYMNTEAFF
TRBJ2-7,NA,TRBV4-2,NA,TGTGCCAGCAGCCAAGTTGAGGCAAGGAACTACGAGCAGTACTTC,CASSQVEARNYEQYF
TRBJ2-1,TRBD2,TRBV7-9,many,TGTGCCAGCAGCCCCGGGACTACCAATGAGCAGTTCTTC,CASSPGTTNEQFF
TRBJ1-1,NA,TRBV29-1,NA,TGCAGCGTCCAGGACAGCAAGAACACTGAAGCTTTCTTT,CSVQDSKNTEAFF
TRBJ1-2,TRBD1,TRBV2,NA,TGTGCCAGCAGTGTTCAGGACAGGATCTACTATGGCTACACCTTC,CASSVQDRIYYGYTF
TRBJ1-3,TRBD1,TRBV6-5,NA,TGTGCCAGCAGTTTCCGACAGGGTACCTCTGGAAACACCATATATTTT,CASSFRQGTSGNTIYF
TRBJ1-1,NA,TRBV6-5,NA,TGTGCCAGCAGTTACGAGGTAAACTCGGAGGCTTTCTTT,CASSYEVNSEAFF
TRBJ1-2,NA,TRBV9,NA,TGTGCCAGCACCCCGGGGGGGGGAAGCTTCTATGGCTACACCTTC,CASTPGGGSFYGYTF
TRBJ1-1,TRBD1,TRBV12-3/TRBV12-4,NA,TGTGCCAGTGCAGACAGGGTGAACACTGAAGCTTTCTTT,CASADRVNTEAFF
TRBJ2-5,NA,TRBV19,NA,TGTGCCAGTAGTATCGTCAGCCAAGAGACCCAGTACTTC,CASSIVSQETQYF
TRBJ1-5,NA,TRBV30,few,TGTGCCTGGAGTTCCGGGTCCGATCAGCCCCAGCATTTT,CAWSSGSDQPQHF
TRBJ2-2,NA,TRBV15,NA,TGTGCCACCAGCTCGAGACGGGGTAGCCTGCCCGGGGAGCTGTTTTTT,CATSSRRGSLPGELFF
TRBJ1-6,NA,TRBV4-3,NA,TGCGCCAGCAGCCAAGATCTAGTGACAGCTACAAGCTCCTATAATTCACCCCTCCACTTT,CASSQDLVTATSSYNSPLHF
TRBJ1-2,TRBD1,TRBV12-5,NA,TGTGCTAGTGGTGAGGGACAGAACTATGGCTACACCTTC,CASGEGQNYGYTF
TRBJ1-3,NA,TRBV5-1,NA,TGCGCCAGCAGCTTGGCAGGGCCCTCCTCTGGAAACACCATATATTTT,CASSLAGPSSGNTIYF
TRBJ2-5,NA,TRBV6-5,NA,TGTGCCAGCAGCCGGGGAGGAGAGACCCAGTACTTC,CASSRGGETQYF
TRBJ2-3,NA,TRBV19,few,TGTGCCAGTAGTATAGATGGGGGGACAGATACGCAGTATTTT,CASSIDGGTDTQYF
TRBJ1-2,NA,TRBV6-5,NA,TGTGCCAGCAGTTACTCGAGTGTGGTCACGGACTATGGCTACACCTTC,CASSYSSVVTDYGYTF
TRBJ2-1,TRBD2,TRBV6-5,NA,TGTGCCAGCAGTTATTTAGCGGGGGCACCCTACAATGAGCAGTTCTTC,CASSYLAGAPYNEQFF
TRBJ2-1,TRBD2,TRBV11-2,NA,TGTGCCAGCAGCTTAGAGTGGCTAGCGGGGGAGCAGTTCTTC,CASSLEWLAGEQFF
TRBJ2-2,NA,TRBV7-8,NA,TGTGCCAGCAGCCCCCGGGGTGGCGGGGAGCTGTTTTTT,CASSPRGGGELFF
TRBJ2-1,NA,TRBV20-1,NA,TGCAGTGCCCTGGGAGAAGAGCAGTTCTTC,CSALGEEQFF
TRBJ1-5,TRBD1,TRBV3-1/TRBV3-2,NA,TGTGCCAGCAGTCTGGGACAGGGTGATCAGCCCCAGCATTTT,CASSLGQGDQPQHF
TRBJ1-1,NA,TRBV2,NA,TGTGCCAGCAGTGACCGGGGGGGAGCGTCAGCTTTCTTT,CASSDRGGASAFF
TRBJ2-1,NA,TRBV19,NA,TGTGCCAGTAGTATAGATTGGGCCGAGAAAACCTACAATGAGCAGTTCTTC,CASSIDWAEKTYNEQFF
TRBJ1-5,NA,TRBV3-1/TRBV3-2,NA,TGTGCCAGCAGCCAAGGAGGGCATCAGCCCCAGCATTTT,CASSQGGHQPQHF
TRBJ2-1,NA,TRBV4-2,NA,TGTGCCAGCAGCCCTGGGAGTGCTGAGCAGTTCTTC,CASSPGSAEQFF
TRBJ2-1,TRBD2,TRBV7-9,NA,TGTGCCAGCAGCCCCGTCGGGGCGGGGGAAAATGAGCAGTTCTTC,CASSPVGAGENEQFF
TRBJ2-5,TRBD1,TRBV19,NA,TGTGCCACTATCGACAGGGCCACCGAGACCCAGTACTTC,CATIDRATETQYF
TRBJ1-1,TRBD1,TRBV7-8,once,TGTGCCAGCAGCTTACCCCGGGACAGGGCCACTGAAGCTTTCTTT,CASSLPRDRATEAFF
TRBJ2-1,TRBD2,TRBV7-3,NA,TGTGCCAGCAGTCCTAGCGGGACCGACAATGAGCAGTTCTTC,CASSPSGTDNEQFF
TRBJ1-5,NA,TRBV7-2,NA,TGTGCCAGCAGCTTGGGCCCAAGGGGGACACAGCCCCAGCATTTT,CASSLGPRGTQPQHF
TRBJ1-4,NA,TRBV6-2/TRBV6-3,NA,TGTGCCAGCAGTCAGGAGGGTTTTGCAACTAATGAAAAACTGTTTTTT,CASSQEGFATNEKLFF